Listed here are 17 T cell receptor beta chains from one sample, sequenced in a study of cytomegalovirus exposure and HLA in healthy donors. TCRdb's table, derived via immunoSEQ multiplex PCR, lists solely in-frame clones and lacks some. The sample contains around 150,000 clones, 88% of which appear only once. What was sequenced was PBMCs. These receptor sequences come from a woman aged 18-29 years in good health and CMV-seropositive.

The J gene is TRBJ1-3, the V gene TRBV2, with D unresolved. The V gene lost 3 bases and the J gene lost 0 bases, with 6 bases spanning the gap. In germline, CDR1 is SNHLY, CDR2 FYNNEI. The length of the CDR3 is 14 residues. In nucleotides, the CDR3 is TGTGCCAGCAGTGAGACGGGCTCTGGAAACACCATATATTTT. Residues: CASSETGSGNTIYF. Filled out from reference TRBV2 and TRBJ1-3, the complete variable domain reads EPEVTQTPSHQVTQMGQEVILRCVPISNHLYFYWYRQILGQKVEFLVSFYNNEISEKSEIFDDQFSVERPDGSNFTLKIRSTKLEDSAMYFCASSETGSGNTIYFGEGSWLTVV.

This clone was recorded only once. The gene calls are TRBV19 and TRBJ1-1; TRBD1 matches at 12 bases. The V gene end was trimmed by 3 bases and the J gene end by 0 bases; junction bases not matched to a gene: 11. Germline V lookup: CDR1 LNHDA, CDR2 SQIVND (reference sequence). This CDR3 is 19 amino acids long. Here the CDR3 DNA reads TGTGCCAGTAGTATGGGGGACAGGGGGCGAATTTGGGTGAACACTGAAGCTTTCTTT. Translating gives CASSMGDRGRIWVNTEAFF.

This clone has only one observation. This sequence joins TRBV7-9 and TRBJ2-5; 7 bases match TRBD1. This CDR3 contains 16 residues. The junction had 9 bases not matched to a gene; V was cut back by 5 bases and J by 0 bases. Germline V gene data show CDR1 as SEHNR and CDR2 as FQNEAQ (reference sequence). Here the CDR3 reads CASSPRQGSYQETQYF. For the CDR3, the DNA is TGTGCCAGCAGCCCCAGACAGGGTTCGTACCAAGAGACCCAGTACTTC.

This CDR3 is CASSQEFRSGAGGANVLTF. The DNA for the CDR3 is TGCGCCAGCAGCCAAGAGTTTAGGAGCGGGGCCGGTGGGGCCAACGTCCTGACTTTC. This chain links TRBV4-3 with TRBJ2-6; 7 bases are a match to TRBD2. V was pared by 0 bases and J by 3 bases, with 11 bases of the junction left unmatched. This CDR3 spans 19 amino acids. CDR1 LGHNA and CDR2 YSLEER come from the germline V gene.

The chain recombines TRBV2 with TRBJ2-2, with TRBD2 matching over 9 bases. The germline V gene has CDR1 SNHLY and CDR2 FYNNEI. The CDR3 totals 16 residues. With 1 base clipped from V and 7 bases from J, the junction kept 7 bases outside the gene matches. CDR3 protein: CASSEGSGGTGGELFF. CDR3 DNA sequence: TGTGCCAGCAGTGAAGGTAGCGGGGGTACTGGCGGGGAGCTGTTTTTT.

The chain has TRBV7-9 and TRBJ1-1; perhaps TRBD1 as D (6 bases). Per the germline V gene, CDR1 is SEHNR and CDR2 is FQNEAQ (reference sequence). The ends were cut back, 4 bases at V and 4 bases at J, with 22 bases in the middle. The CDR3 is 17 residues long. The CDR3 nucleotides are TGTGCCAGCAGCTCCCGGGGGAGGGGGGCTTTTGCCACTGAAGCTTTCTTT. Translated: CASSSRGRGAFATEAFF.

This chain links TRBV28 with TRBJ2-2, with a tentative D call TRBD2 (7 bases). Trimming shortened V by 3 bases and J by 3 bases, and 17 bases separated the two germline ends. The CDR3 has 17 residues. Germline lookup yields CDR1 MDHEN and CDR2 SYDVKM. The CDR3 is CASSLGGTNSHTGELFF. CDR3 bases: TGTGCCAGCAGTTTGGGGGGGACAAACAGCCACACCGGGGAGCTGTTTTTT.

In DNA form, the CDR3 reads TGCGCCAGCAGCTTTAGACTAGACTCCTACAATGAGCAGTTCTTC. As protein: CASSFRLDSYNEQFF. The J gene is TRBJ2-1, the V gene TRBV5-1; TRBD2 might be the D (6 bases). The V gene's germline CDR1 is SGHRS and CDR2 YFSETQ. CDR3 length: 15 residues. Trimming stripped 2 bases from V and 0 bases from J, with 9 bases between.

The chain recombines TRBV27 with TRBJ2-1, with TRBD1 as a possible D gene (5 bases). In germline, CDR1 is MNHEY, CDR2 SMNVEV (reference sequence). This CDR3 spans 14 amino acids. V lost 8 bases and J 6 bases, leaving 17 bases between the germline ends. The CDR3 DNA sequence: TGTGCCAGCGGGGCGGCCCAACAGGCCAATGAGCAGTTCTTC. Translation gives CASGAAQQANEQFF.

The rearrangement joins TRBV6-5 to TRBJ1-1; D is perhaps TRBD1 (6 bases). Germline-derived CDR1 and CDR2 are MNHEY and SVGAGI. The CDR3 has 16 residues. Trimming took off 2 bases at V and 6 bases at J, with 19 bases between the two ends. CDR3 DNA sequence: TGTGCCAGCAGTTACGGGGGGGCGCATAAGGGAGCTGAAGCTTTCTTT. It specifies CASSYGGAHKGAEAFF.

The V gene is TRBV28, the J gene TRBJ1-5, with 7 nucleotides matching TRBD1. Trimming at V came to 4 bases and at J to 2 bases, leaving 8 bases not matched to a gene. CDR1 and CDR2 (germline): MDHEN, SYDVKM. The CDR3 consists of 16 residues. The chain's CDR3 is CASSSTTGVGNQPQHF. The CDR3, as DNA: TGTGCCAGCAGTTCAACCACAGGGGTAGGCAATCAGCCCCAGCATTTT.

This chain uses TRBV7-8 with TRBJ2-7; 8 bases are a match to TRBD1. In germline, CDR1 is SGHVS, CDR2 FQNEAQ. The J segment lost 6 bases and the V segment lost 2 bases, leaving 6 bases of the junction unmatched. The CDR3 spans 14 residues. DNA of the CDR3: TGTGCCAGCAGCTTACAGGGGGCGAAACCCGAGCAGTACTTC. Its translation is CASSLQGAKPEQYF.

The chain couples TRBV10-2 to TRBJ2-1, with 7 bases lining up with TRBD2. Trimming took 7 bases from V and 3 from J; bases not matched to a gene: 3. This CDR3 spans 13 amino acids. Germline-derived CDR1 and CDR2 are WSHSY and SAAADI. CDR3: CASTSSGYNEQFF. The CDR3 coding sequence is TGCGCCAGCACCTCTAGCGGCTACAATGAGCAGTTCTTC.

CDR3 region: CASSFLAANTGELFF. Here the CDR3 DNA reads TGTGCCAGCAGTTTCCTAGCGGCGAACACCGGGGAGCTGTTTTTT. The chain couples TRBV27 to TRBJ2-2; 7 bases agree with TRBD2. This CDR3 spans 15 amino acids. The V gene end was trimmed by 3 bases and the J gene end by 0 bases; junction bases not matched to a gene: 1. Germline V gene sequence: CDR1 MNHEY, CDR2 SMNVEV (reference sequence).

The CDR3 DNA reads TGTGCCAGCAGCTTAGGTCCAGGGCGGAACACTGAAGCTTTCTTT. It specifies CASSLGPGRNTEAFF. The V and J genes are TRBV7-9 and TRBJ1-1, with TRBD1 as a possible D gene (5 bases). The CDR3 is made up of 15 amino acids. Germline V gives CDR1 SEHNR, CDR2 FQNEAQ (reference sequence). V dropped 1 base and J dropped 1 base, with 10 bases sitting between them.

The V gene is TRBV18, the J gene TRBJ2-1; D might be TRBD2 (6 bases). The CDR3 has 15 residues. Germline CDR1 is KGHSH and CDR2 is LQKENI. Between the trimmed V and J ends, which lost 2 bases and 1 base, there was a span of 9 bases. The CDR3 nucleotides are TGTGCCAGCTCACCAACGGGGGTGTCCTACAATGAGCAGTTCTTC. The encoded protein is CASSPTGVSYNEQFF.

The V call is TRBV5-8, the J call TRBJ2-3; tentative D call: TRBD2 (5 bases). Looked up from germline, CDR1 is SGHTS and CDR2 is YDEGEE. The CDR3 sequence is 16 residues long. V was shortened by 4 bases and J by 3 bases, with 18 bases between the two germline ends. DNA of the CDR3: TGTGCCAGCAGCCTGGAAGGGAGCGCAGGTACAGATACGCAGTATTTT. Its protein product is CASSLEGSAGTDTQYF.